The 25 T cell receptor beta chains in this list originate from one sample, sequenced in a study of T cells expressing NK-cell markers. TCRdb reanalyzed the 5' RACE reads, giving one entry per CDR3 protein sequence and no DNA. This listing includes approximately 380,000 distinct CDR3 sequences. Sequenced material: blood T cells: a sorted CD56 or NKG2C T cell subset, CD4+ or CD8+ T cells, or bulk PBMC T cells (not recorded which). These receptors all come from a man aged 18 to 69 in good health.

The chain employs TRBV7-2 and TRBJ2-2; TCRdb selects TRBD1, and the lack of DNA leaves this call unchecked. CDR3 length: 15 amino acids. The germline CDR1 and CDR2 sequences are SGHTA and FQGNSA. The CDR3 region is CASSPLGGFTGELFF.

V and J are TRBV28 and TRBJ1-4; TCRdb's D call, TRBD1, is unchecked because there is no DNA. From germline, CDR1 is MDHEN and CDR2 SYDVKM. This CDR3 spans 16 amino acids. The CDR3 sequence: CASTGIGTGEGEKLFF.

V gene TRBV19 combines with J gene TRBJ2-3; lacking DNA, the TRBD1 call made by TCRdb goes unchecked. The CDR3 loop spans 14 amino acids. Looked up from germline, CDR1 is LNHDA and CDR2 is SQIVND (reference sequence). CDR3 loop: CASQGQYSTDTQYF. Full variable domain (outside the CDR3, taken from reference TRBV19 and TRBJ2-3): DGGITQSPKYLFRKEGQNVTLSCEQNLNHDAMYWYRQDPGQGLRLIYYSQIVNDFQKGDIAEGYSVSREKKESFPLTVTSAQKNPTAFYLCASQGQYSTDTQYFGPGTRLTVL.

The chain recombines TRBV12-3 or TRBV12-4 with TRBJ2-5. CDR3 length: 14 amino acids. CDR3 region: CASSLQKVQETQYF.

The genes are TRBV12-3 or TRBV12-4 and TRBJ1-1; lacking DNA, the TRBD1 call made by TCRdb goes unchecked. This CDR3 is built from 15 residues. CDR3 in amino acids: CASSLGSRGQGWAFF.

The chain has TRBV7-2 and TRBJ2-4; with no DNA, the TCRdb D assignment of TRBD1 cannot be verified. The germline V gene has CDR1 SGHTA and CDR2 FQGNSA. The CDR3 loop spans 15 amino acids. CDR3 amino acids: CASSFPLGRVNIQYF.

The CDR3 reads CASSPAVGRGRPEAFF. The chain joins TRBV25-1 to TRBJ1-1; TCRdb gives TRBD1 as the D gene, but with no DNA this cannot be confirmed. This CDR3 is 16 amino acids long. Germline V gene lookup returns CDR1 MGHDK and CDR2 SYGVNS. Based on the CDR3 plus reference TRBV25-1 and TRBJ1-1, the full variable domain is EADIYQTPRYLVIGTGKKITLECSQTMGHDKMYWYQQDPGMELHLIHYSYGVNSTEKGDLSSESTVSRIRTEHFPLTLESARPSHTSQYLCASSPAVGRGRPEAFFGQGTRLTVV.

V gene TRBV7-9 combines with J gene TRBJ2-7; lacking DNA, the TRBD1 call made by TCRdb goes unchecked. The CDR3 length is 14 residues. Germline assignment: CDR1 SEHNR and CDR2 FQNEAQ (reference sequence). CDR3 in amino acids: CASSSPLGTYEQYF.

This chain connects TRBV12-3 or TRBV12-4 to TRBJ1-2; there is no DNA to check the TCRdb D call of TRBD1. CDR3 length: 17 amino acids. This CDR3 reads CASSSWGVVGNNYGYTF.

The chain combines TRBV27 with TRBJ2-7; lacking DNA, the TRBD1 call made by TCRdb goes unchecked. The CDR3 length is 14 residues. CDR1 is MNHEY, CDR2 SMNVEV, per germline (reference sequence). CDR3: CASSVQGGIYEQYF.

The chain uses TRBV25-1 and TRBJ2-5; TCRdb calls TRBD1, which cannot be checked without DNA. The CDR3 totals 13 residues. The germline CDR1 and CDR2 sequences are MGHDK and SYGVNS. CDR3: CASSGQAGETQYF.

CDR3 region: CASSLTANEKLFF. This chain uses TRBV5-5 with TRBJ1-4. The CDR3 loop spans 13 amino acids. Germline V lookup: CDR1 SGHKS, CDR2 YYEKEE (reference sequence).

The rearrangement joins TRBV5-1 to TRBJ2-5; TCRdb's D call of TRBD1 is untestable without DNA. The germline V gene encodes CDR1 SGHRS and CDR2 YFSETQ. The CDR3 runs to 14 residues. The CDR3 protein is CASGVWTGKETQYF.

The V and J genes are TRBV12-5 and TRBJ2-2; absent DNA, TCRdb's TRBD1 call cannot be checked. From germline, CDR1 is LGHNT and CDR2 FRNRAP. The CDR3 has 11 residues. CDR3 amino acids: CASRASGELFF.

The CDR3 region is CASSLAQTGSYEQYF. The chain uses TRBV7-9 and TRBJ2-7. Germline values: CDR1 SEHNR, CDR2 FQNEAQ (reference sequence). The CDR3 spans 15 residues. Full variable domain (missing parts from reference TRBV7-9 and TRBJ2-7): DTGVSQNPRHKITKRGQNVTFRCDPISEHNRLYWYRQTLGQGPEFLTYFQNEAQLEKSRLLSDRFSAERPKGSFSTLEIQRTEQGDSAMYLCASSLAQTGSYEQYFGPGTRLTVT.

The chain's CDR3 is CAIRRVAPASSTDTQYF. The rearrangement joins TRBV5-1 to TRBJ2-3; without DNA, the TCRdb call of TRBD1 cannot be checked. This CDR3 has 17 amino acids. The germline CDR1 and CDR2 sequences are SGHRS and YFSETQ. The whole variable domain, remainder taken from reference TRBV5-1 and TRBJ2-3, is KAGVTQTPRYLIKTRGQQVTLSCSPISGHRSVSWYQQTPGQGLQFLFEYFSETQRNKGNFPGRFSGRQFSNSRSEMNVSTLELGDSALYLCAIRRVAPASSTDTQYFGPGTRLTVL.

This sequence joins TRBV14 and TRBJ2-1. From germline, CDR1 is SGHDN and CDR2 FVKESK. The CDR3 spans 13 residues. CDR3 sequence: CASSRVRGNEQFF.

This chain joins TRBV12-3 or TRBV12-4 and TRBJ2-7. The CDR3 runs to 12 residues. CDR3 sequence: CASSLVITSQYF.

The CDR3 is CSAVRQGGLLGNQPQHF. The rearrangement links TRBV20-1 to TRBJ1-5; TCRdb's D gene call, TRBD1, goes unchecked for lack of DNA. From germline, CDR1 is DFQATT and CDR2 SNEGSKA (reference sequence). The CDR3 totals 17 residues.

The chain combines TRBV24-1 with TRBJ1-1. This CDR3 is built from 15 residues. Germline values: CDR1 KGHDR, CDR2 SFDVKD. CDR3 amino acids: CATSDPREGHTEAFF.

V is TRBV20-1 and J is TRBJ2-5; the D gene TCRdb calls, TRBD2, cannot be checked with no DNA. Germline V gives CDR1 DFQATT, CDR2 SNEGSKA (reference sequence). CDR3 length equals 12 residues. The CDR3 reads CTPSEPKETQYF.

The J gene is TRBJ1-1, the V gene TRBV9; TCRdb selects TRBD1, and the lack of DNA leaves this call unchecked. The CDR3 consists of 14 residues. In germline, CDR1 is SGDLS, CDR2 YYNGEE. This CDR3 reads CASSARGLGTEAFF.

The chain recombines TRBV4-1 with TRBJ1-4; absent DNA, TCRdb's TRBD1 call cannot be checked. Per germline, CDR1 MGHRA and CDR2 YSYEKL. This CDR3 has 16 residues. This chain's CDR3 is CASSHNVGVAPEKLFF.

The V and J genes are TRBV5-1 and TRBJ2-7; TCRdb names TRBD2, which stays unverified in the absence of DNA. Germline assignment: CDR1 SGHRS and CDR2 YFSETQ. This CDR3 has 13 amino acids. CDR3 sequence: CASSRSVRDEQYF.

V and J are TRBV2 and TRBJ2-7; the D call from TCRdb, TRBD1, cannot be confirmed without DNA. The CDR3 contains 14 residues. Germline V gives CDR1 SNHLY, CDR2 FYNNEI. The CDR3 spells CASSAHGRDTPQYF. Based on the CDR3 plus reference TRBV2 and TRBJ2-7, the full variable domain is EPEVTQTPSHQVTQMGQEVILRCVPISNHLYFYWYRQILGQKVEFLVSFYNNEISEKSEIFDDQFSVERPDGSNFTLKIRSTKLEDSAMYFCASSAHGRDTPQYFGPGTRLTVT.